This TCR beta chain was sequenced during a study of shared clonotypes between healthy human individuals. Study at large: The composition of the donors was two women and a few men aged 18 to 49. The study's findings and limits: Tissue TCR repertoires likely differ from these blood-only repertoires. Across subsets, estimated richness was generally greater for naive than for memory populations.

Sequencing was performed with immunoSEQ multiplex PCR; in TCRdb, only in-frame clones are kept and a portion is missing. The sample holds over 2 million clones, around 95% seen once. Turning to this clone: Its matching antigen is unknown.

The CDR3 is made up of 13 amino acids. J lost 6 bases, V lost 4 bases, and 2 bases had no gene match. Germline V lookup: CDR1 MNHEY, CDR2 SMNVEV (reference sequence). Each donor was a Caucasian adult residing in Nashville, Tennessee. The chain joins TRBV27 to TRBJ2-2, with 7 nucleotides matching TRBD2. Sequenced material: naive CD4+ T cells sorted from blood. Subset reported: CD45RA+ positively selected. The origin of this receptor is a man younger than 35 in good health. CDR3 sequence reads: CASSWEGAGELFF. The CDR3 DNA is TGTGCCAGCAGTTGGGAGGGTGCCGGGGAGCTGTTTTTT.